This T cell receptor (beta chain) was observed in a study of blood T cell repertoires in COVID-19. On the study more broadly: T cells, B-cell-depleted T cells, or PBMCs supplied cDNA or gDNA.

The V and J ends lost 4 bases and 2 bases respectively, with 7 bases between them. The germline CDR1 and CDR2 sequences are SGHRS and YFSETQ. The CDR3 extends over 12 amino acids. Only in-frame clones appear in the TCRdb table, and some are missing; sequencing was by immunoSEQ multiplex PCR. Of about 100,000 clones listed, approximately 91% are singletons. The chain has TRBV5-1 and TRBJ2-7; D not certain. Source material: peripheral blood. The sequence derives from a woman between 55 and 75 years old with acute or convalescent COVID-19. In nucleotides, the CDR3 is TGCGCCAGCAGCAAAACAGCCTACGAGCAGTACTTC. This codes for CASSKTAYEQYF.